A single sample gave rise to the 2 T cell receptor beta chains below, sequenced in a study of T cells in localized non-small cell lung cancer. Method: immunoSEQ multiplex PCR; TCRdb's copy keeps in-frame clones and lacks some. The sample lists fewer than 2,000 clones, less than 20% occurring once. The material sequenced was normal lung tissue next to the tumor, taken before any cancer treatment. All receptors come from a male donor at least 60 years old with stage III squamous cell lung carcinoma.

The J gene is TRBJ2-5, the V gene TRBV29-1; tentative D call: TRBD1 (5 bases). The germline V gene encodes CDR1 SQVTM and CDR2 ANQGSEA. V dropped 4 bases and J dropped 2 bases, with 11 bases sitting between them. This CDR3 region has 13 residues. The CDR3 region has the DNA TGCAGCGTTGCCAGGGTATCTCAAGAGACCCAGTACTTC. This encodes CSVARVSQETQYF.

In this sample, this clone turned up a few times. The chain joins TRBV6-8 to TRBJ2-2; D not resolved. Trimming removed 5 bases at V and 6 bases at J, with 10 bases between. The CDR3 sequence is 13 residues long. CDR1 and CDR2 from the germline V gene are MNHGY and SAAAGT. The CDR3 is CASSPVVPGELFF. Here the CDR3 DNA reads TGTGCCAGCAGTCCGGTAGTTCCCGGGGAGCTGTTTTTT.